The table lists the clone carrying this TCR beta chain with many counts. As yet, its antigen is unknown. V was pared by 2 bases and J by 4 bases, with 13 bases between. CDR3 length equals 15 residues. This entry is derived from a study of naive and memory T cell subsets. General study points: The RNA method is potentially sensitive to activation and differentiation changes.

TCR cDNA received a 3' ligated oligonucleotide that carried a UMI. Adult healthy volunteers gave 2.5 ml peripheral blood for whole-blood RNA. Unsorted total RNA, about 1 to 1000 ng, was DNase treated before reverse transcription. Four PCR rounds used nested alpha and beta constant region primers plus the SP2 primer. Blood and skin TCR RNA was reverse transcribed with alpha and beta constant primers. TCRdb used MiXCR to reprocess the 5' RACE reads, holding one entry per CDR3 protein. Of 55,000 to 65,000 distinct CDR3 sequences in the sample, 8% to 9% were seen once. The TCR originated in a female donor in good health. This chain connects TRBV12-3 or TRBV12-4 to TRBJ2-3; D may correspond to TRBD1 or TRBD2 (5 bases each). The DNA of the CDR3 is TGTGCCAGCAGTTTAAGTCAGGGAGTCGCAGATACGCAGTATTTT. This translates into CASSLSQGVADTQYF.